This passage covers 26 T cell receptor beta chains from one sample sequenced in a study of blood T cell repertoires in COVID-19 (dated by TCRdb to 2018 to 2021). The library relied on the immunoSEQ multiplex PCR assay. What TCRdb holds here is the immuneACCESS table cut down to in-frame rearrangements. Part of the clones is not present; checked against another copy, under half of the missing clones reflect an unresolved V gene, and the others are unexplained. The sample table lists about 50,000 clones, 80% to 85% of them with a count of one. The ten largest clones add up to approximately 20% of the sample. Sequencing was carried out using peripheral blood. The receptors shown here come from an elderly woman with COVID-19, enrolled during active disease.

The CDR3 nucleotides read TGTGCCAGCAGCTTAGAACCTACCTACGAGCAGTACTTC. Its translation: CASSLEPTYEQYF. The chain combines TRBV7-6 with TRBJ2-7, with D unresolved. V was trimmed by 1 base and J by 2 bases, leaving 6 bases between them. The CDR3 spans 13 residues. Germline-derived CDR1 and CDR2 are SGHVS and FNYEAQ.

The rearrangement links TRBV6-5 to TRBJ1-1; 7 bases agree with TRBD1. V lost 2 bases to trimming and J lost 6 bases; unmatched junction nucleotides: 9. The CDR3 has 15 amino acids. CDR1 and CDR2 (germline): MNHEY, SVGAGI. CDR3 in amino acids: CASSYPRAGGPEAFF. DNA for the CDR3: TGTGCCAGCAGTTACCCACGGGCAGGGGGGCCTGAAGCTTTCTTT.

The chain couples TRBV18 to TRBJ2-1; 15 positions agree with TRBD2. Germline assignment: CDR1 KGHSH and CDR2 LQKENI. The V gene end was trimmed by 3 bases and the J gene end by 10 bases; junction bases not matched to a gene: 4. CDR3 length: 15 amino acids. The CDR3 bases are TGTGCCAGCTCACCGGGACTAGCGGGAGGCGACGAGCAGTTCTTC. It yields the protein CASSPGLAGGDEQFF.

The J gene is TRBJ2-7, the V gene TRBV9, with 7 bases fitting TRBD2. The junction had 10 bases not matched to a gene; V was cut back by 4 bases and J by 6 bases. Germline lookup yields CDR1 SGDLS and CDR2 YYNGEE. The CDR3 is 14 residues long. Here the CDR3 DNA reads TGTGCCAGCAGCATCCACTGGGGGGGGTCCGAGCAGTACTTC. Amino acids: CASSIHWGGSEQYF.

This chain links TRBV7-6 with TRBJ2-1, with D perhaps TRBD2 (5 bases). This CDR3 is built from 16 residues. From germline, CDR1 is SGHVS and CDR2 FNYEAQ. V gave up 1 base and J gave up 1 base, with 11 bases separating them. For the CDR3, the DNA is TGTGCCAGCAGCTTAGGAGGCGGGCCGTCCTACAATGAGCAGTTCTTC. Encoded protein: CASSLGGGPSYNEQFF.

In this sample, this clone turned up a few times. This sequence joins TRBV29-1 and TRBJ2-7; 9 bases map to TRBD1. The CDR3 has 15 amino acids. Germline loops: CDR1 SQVTM, CDR2 ANQGSEA. J gave up 6 bases and V 1 base, and 10 bases lay outside the gene matches. For the CDR3, the DNA is TGCAGCGTTGAAGTCCCCGGGACAGGGTCTGGCGAGCAGTACTTC. This codes for CSVEVPGTGSGEQYF.

The chain is built from TRBV27 and TRBJ1-1; 7 nucleotides agree with TRBD1. The ends lost 7 bases at V and 0 bases at J; junction bases unmatched: 5. CDR3 size: 14 residues. Germline CDR1 and CDR2: MNHEY and SMNVEV (reference sequence). CDR3 sequence (DNA): TGTGCCAGCACCCCGACAGGGCTGAACACTGAAGCTTTCTTT. Its protein is CASTPTGLNTEAFF.

The CDR3 DNA sequence: TGTGCCAGCCAGGGGTCTGGGGCCAACGTCCTGACTTTC. As protein: CASQGSGANVLTF. The V call is TRBV5-5, the J call TRBJ2-6, with D possibly TRBD1 on 6 matching bases. The CDR3 is 13 amino acids. V lost 7 bases to trimming and J lost 1 base, with 6 bases between them. Germline V gene data show CDR1 as SGHKS and CDR2 as YYEKEE (reference sequence).

The chain couples TRBV7-9 to TRBJ1-4, with D tentatively TRBD1 (5 bases). The length of the CDR3 is 16 residues. Trimming pared 6 bases from V and 0 bases from J, leaving 14 bases between. Germline V lookup: CDR1 SEHNR, CDR2 FQNEAQ (reference sequence). The CDR3 DNA sequence: TGTGCCAGCAGTCCCCGGGGGGTTGCAACTAATGAAAAACTGTTTTTT. Its protein product is CASSPRGVATNEKLFF.

The chain employs TRBV12-2 and TRBJ1-5; TRBD1 is the table's D call and was not checked against the DNA. TRBV12-2 is classified as a pseudogene. CDR3 size: 18 residues. The CDR3 loop reads CASRWVDRGLLSNQPQHF. In DNA form, the CDR3 reads TGTGCAAGTCGCTGGGTGGACAGGGGGCTCTTGAGCAATCAGCCCCAGCATTTT.

The rearrangement uses TRBV30 and TRBJ1-6, with TRBD1 matching 9 bases. V was pared by 3 bases and J by 10 bases, with 7 bases of the junction left unmatched. The CDR3 covers 14 residues. Per germline, CDR1 GTSNPN and CDR2 SVGIG (reference sequence). This chain's CDR3 is CAWRKGQGGSPLHF. CDR3 sequence (DNA): TGTGCCTGGAGGAAGGGACAGGGTGGATCACCCCTCCACTTT.

This clone was seen only a few times. The gene calls are TRBV7-9 and TRBJ1-4; D possibly corresponds to TRBD1 (5 bases). Germline V CDR1 and CDR2: SEHNR, FQNEAQ (reference sequence). CDR3 length: 14 residues. V shed 0 bases and J shed 6 bases, with 8 bases lying between them. CDR3 in amino acids: CASSLAGGYEKLFF. The CDR3 bases are TGTGCCAGCAGCTTAGCGGGGGGGTATGAAAAACTGTTTTTT.

This chain connects TRBV7-2 to TRBJ1-2, with 8 bases fitting TRBD1. The CDR3 extends over 15 amino acids. Germline V lookup: CDR1 SGHTA, CDR2 FQGNSA. Trimming took 4 bases from V and 3 from J; bases not matched to a gene: 7. Here the CDR3 DNA reads TGTGCCAGCAGCTCACGGACAGGGTCGGACTATGGCTACACCTTC. Amino acid sequence: CASSSRTGSDYGYTF.

The CDR3 sequence is CSVVPGQYSKTEAFF. The DNA of the CDR3 is TGCAGCGTTGTCCCTGGACAGTATTCCAAGACTGAAGCTTTCTTT. V is TRBV29-1 and J is TRBJ1-1; D may be TRBD1 (6 bases). Germline CDR1 SQVTM, CDR2 ANQGSEA. V was clipped by 4 bases and J by 5 bases, with 20 bases between them. This CDR3 is 15 amino acids long.

This rearrangement joins TRBV15 to TRBJ1-3; no clear D. The V end lost 1 base, the J end lost 2 bases, and 6 bases lay between the germline ends. The CDR3 sequence is 14 residues long. The germline V gene encodes CDR1 LNHNV and CDR2 YYDKDF (reference sequence). The CDR3 region is CATSRGETGNTIYF. The CDR3 region has the DNA TGTGCCACCAGCAGAGGCGAGACTGGAAACACCATATATTTT.

Many counts were recorded for this clone. V and J are TRBV2 and TRBJ2-7; a possible D gene is TRBD2 (5 bases). V was shortened by 4 bases and J by 2 bases, with 9 bases between the two germline ends. The germline CDR1 and CDR2 sequences are SNHLY and FYNNEI. CDR3 length equals 13 residues. The CDR3 is CASSVDGTYEQYF. The CDR3 nucleotides are TGTGCCAGCAGTGTGGACGGGACCTACGAGCAGTACTTC.

The rearrangement links TRBV19 to TRBJ1-5; D unresolved. The germline V gene encodes CDR1 LNHDA and CDR2 SQIVND (reference sequence). V was cut by 5 bases and J by 2 bases, with 13 bases left in between. The CDR3 extends over 15 amino acids. As DNA, the CDR3 is TGTGCCAGTAGTTCTCAGGCATGGGGCAATCAGCCCCAGCATTTT. This gives the protein CASSSQAWGNQPQHF. The whole variable domain, filled in from reference TRBV19 and TRBJ1-5, reads DGGITQSPKYLFRKEGQNVTLSCEQNLNHDAMYWYRQDPGQGLRLIYYSQIVNDFQKGDIAEGYSVSREKKESFPLTVTSAQKNPTAFYLCASSSQAWGNQPQHFGDGTRLSIL.

The CDR3 DNA reads TGTGCCAGCAGTAGCGGGACAAACACCGGGGAGCTGTTTTTT. The encoded protein is CASSSGTNTGELFF. The genes are TRBV7-2 and TRBJ2-2, with 8 bases that match TRBD2. Germline V gene data show CDR1 as SGHTA and CDR2 as FQGNSA. J gave up 2 bases and V 6 bases, and 2 bases lay outside the gene matches. The CDR3 runs to 14 residues.

The chain recombines TRBV3-1 (or the pseudogene TRBV3-2) with TRBJ2-1; TRBD2 matches 13 bases. This CDR3 is 18 amino acids long. The V gene's germline CDR1 is LGHDT and CDR2 YNNKEL (reference sequence). With 2 bases clipped from V and 4 bases from J, the junction kept 8 bases outside the gene matches. In DNA, the CDR3 is TGTGCCAGCAGCCAACCCCAACTAGCGGGAGGGCTATACAATGAGCAGTTCTTC. Residues: CASSQPQLAGGLYNEQFF.

This chain links TRBV5-5 with TRBJ2-2; 11 bases are shared with TRBD2. The CDR3 runs to 17 residues. In germline, CDR1 is SGHKS, CDR2 YYEKEE (reference sequence). With 1 base clipped from V and 6 bases from J, the junction kept 8 bases outside the gene matches. The CDR3 DNA sequence: TGTGCCAGCAGCTTGATTTCGACTAGCGGGATACCCGGGGAGCTGTTTTTT. Amino acid sequence: CASSLISTSGIPGELFF.

The gene calls are TRBV6-5 and TRBJ2-2, with 7 bases matching TRBD2. Germline assignment: CDR1 MNHEY and CDR2 SVGAGI. The CDR3 spans 16 residues. V gave up 1 base and J gave up 5 bases; unmatched junction bases: 7. The chain's CDR3 is CASSYWSGDPTGELFF. The CDR3 DNA is TGTGCCAGCAGTTACTGGAGCGGGGACCCAACCGGGGAGCTGTTTTTT.

The chain is built from TRBV6-5 and TRBJ1-1, with 7 bases matching TRBD1. This CDR3 comprises 15 residues. Germline V gives CDR1 MNHEY, CDR2 SVGAGI. The J segment lost 0 bases and the V segment lost 9 bases, leaving 10 bases of the junction unmatched. The CDR3 nucleotides are TGTGCCAGTAAAACATGGACAGGCATGAACACTGAAGCTTTCTTT. Translating it yields CASKTWTGMNTEAFF.

The chain couples TRBV5-1 to TRBJ2-2; 9 nucleotides align to TRBD1. CDR1 and CDR2 (germline): SGHRS, YFSETQ. The CDR3 is 15 residues long. The ends lost 4 bases at V and 5 bases at J; junction bases unmatched: 6. CDR3 sequence reads: CASSPGTGMTGELFF. Written as DNA, the CDR3 is TGCGCCAGCAGCCCGGGGACAGGGATGACCGGGGAGCTGTTTTTT.

For the CDR3, the DNA is TGTGCCAGTACGAGGAACAATCAGCCCCAGCATTTT. Translated: CASTRNNQPQHF. The chain carries TRBV19 and TRBJ1-5; D gene unclear. CDR1 and CDR2 from the germline V gene are LNHDA and SQIVND (reference sequence). The CDR3 is 12 amino acids. Deletions cut 7 bases from V and 3 bases from J, with 7 bases between.

V and J are TRBV28 and TRBJ2-4; TRBD2 might be the D (5 bases). Trimming left V 3 bases short and J 8 bases short, with 11 bases between. CDR3 length: 13 residues. Germline V gives CDR1 MDHEN, CDR2 SYDVKM. The CDR3 protein is CASSLGAVDIQYF. The CDR3 coding sequence is TGTGCCAGCAGTTTGGGAGCGGTGGACATTCAGTACTTC.

V and J are TRBV14 and TRBJ1-2; 8 bases map to TRBD1. The V gene's germline CDR1 is SGHDN and CDR2 FVKESK. The CDR3 spans 15 residues. Losses at the gene ends were 0 bases for V and 8 bases for J; bases not matched to a gene: 8. The CDR3 nucleotides are TGTGCCAGCAGCCAAGATTTCGGCAGGGGGCAAGGCTACACCTTC. Translated, it gives CASSQDFGRGQGYTF. Using reference TRBV14 and TRBJ1-2 for the parts outside the CDR3, the full variable domain is EAGVTQFPSHSVIEKGQTVTLRCDPISGHDNLYWYRRVMGKEIKFLLHFVKESKQDESGMPNNRFLAERTGGTYSTLKVQPAELEDSGVYFCASSQDFGRGQGYTFGSGTRLTVV.